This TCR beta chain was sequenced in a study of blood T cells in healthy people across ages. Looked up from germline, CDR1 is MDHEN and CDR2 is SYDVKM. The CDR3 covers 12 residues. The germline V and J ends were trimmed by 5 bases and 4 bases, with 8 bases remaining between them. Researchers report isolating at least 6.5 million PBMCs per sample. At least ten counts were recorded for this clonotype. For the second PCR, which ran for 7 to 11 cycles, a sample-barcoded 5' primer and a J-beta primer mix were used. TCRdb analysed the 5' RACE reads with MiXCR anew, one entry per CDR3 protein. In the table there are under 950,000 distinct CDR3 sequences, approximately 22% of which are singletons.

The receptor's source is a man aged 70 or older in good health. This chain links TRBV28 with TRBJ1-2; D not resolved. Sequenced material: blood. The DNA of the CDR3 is TGTGCCAGCAGTCCACCAGCCTATGGCTACACCTTC. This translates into CASSPPAYGYTF.